Below are 24 T cell receptor beta chains sequenced from a single sample in a study of blood T cell repertoires in COVID-19 (dated by TCRdb to 2019 to 2021). The library relied on the immunoSEQ multiplex PCR assay. TCRdb holds this immuneACCESS table with in-frame rearrangements only. Some clones are missing; in checked studies, unresolved V genes explain under half, and the rest has no known cause. This sample holds 85,000 to 130,000 clones; 70% to 90% were observed only once. The ten largest clones take up about 6.3% of the sample. What was sequenced was peripheral blood. The receptors originated from a woman in her sixties with acute or convalescent COVID-19.

The V gene is TRBV3-1 (or the pseudogene TRBV3-2), the J gene TRBJ1-6; D is possibly TRBD1 (5 bases). The CDR3 length is 15 residues. Between the trimmed V and J ends, which lost 0 bases and 9 bases, there was a span of 12 bases. Germline CDR1 reads LGHDT; CDR2 reads YNNKEL (reference sequence). The CDR3, as DNA: TGTGCCAGCAGCCAAGAACGGGGGATGTTTTCACCCCTCCACTTT. Protein: CASSQERGMFSPLHF.

Only one count was recorded for this clone. The chain couples TRBV2 to TRBJ2-3; D is unresolved. CDR1 and CDR2 (germline): SNHLY, FYNNEI. The CDR3 loop spans 14 amino acids. V was shortened by 0 bases and J by 7 bases, with 11 bases between the two germline ends. The CDR3 bases are TGTGCCAGCAGTGAAGCCCCGCCTAGGAATACGCAGTATTTT. Translation gives CASSEAPPRNTQYF.

V usage is TRBV3-1 (or the pseudogene TRBV3-2) and J usage is TRBJ2-5; the match to TRBD2 covers 14 bases. Losses at the gene ends were 5 bases for V and 7 bases for J; bases not matched to a gene: 6. The CDR3 is 15 residues long. Looked up from germline, CDR1 is LGHDT and CDR2 is YNNKEL (reference sequence). CDR3 amino acids: CASSRGLAGAGTQYF. In DNA, the CDR3 is TGTGCCAGCAGCAGGGGACTAGCGGGAGCAGGGACCCAGTACTTC.

This clone was picked up one time. The rearrangement joins TRBV5-1 to TRBJ1-3; D unclear. The CDR3 consists of 16 residues. V was cut by 0 bases and J by 4 bases, with 14 bases left in between. Germline values: CDR1 SGHRS, CDR2 YFSETQ. The CDR3 nucleotides are TGCGCCAGCAGCTTGGAGCACGCAGCGGGAGGAAACACCATATATTTT. Amino acids: CASSLEHAAGGNTIYF.

The chain recombines TRBV19 with TRBJ1-2; 8 nucleotides align to TRBD1. The CDR3 has 14 amino acids. Germline V gene lookup returns CDR1 LNHDA and CDR2 SQIVND (reference sequence). V lost 6 bases, J lost 4 bases, and 7 bases stayed unmatched. CDR3 residues: CASRGGTGFYGYTF. CDR3 sequence (DNA): TGTGCCAGTAGGGGCGGGACAGGCTTCTATGGCTACACCTTC.

The rearrangement uses TRBV7-3 and TRBJ2-1, with 7 bases that match TRBD2. V shed 5 bases, J shed 2 bases, and the junction held 6 bases outside the gene matches. The germline V gene encodes CDR1 SGHTA and CDR2 FQGTGA. The CDR3 consists of 15 residues. This CDR3 is CASSLGLVTYNEQFF. CDR3 coding DNA: TGTGCCAGCAGCCTAGGACTAGTCACCTACAATGAGCAGTTCTTC.

The CDR3, as DNA: TGCAGCGTTGAGGGGACAGGGGATAACTATGGCTACACCTTC. Its translation: CSVEGTGDNYGYTF. The chain employs TRBV29-1 and TRBJ1-2; 10 bases map to TRBD1. The trim removed 3 bases at V and 1 base at J, leaving 2 bases unmatched. This CDR3 comprises 14 residues. The V gene's germline CDR1 is SQVTM and CDR2 ANQGSEA.

V usage is TRBV19 and J usage is TRBJ2-5, with 10 bases matching TRBD2. This CDR3 is built from 15 residues. Germline assignment: CDR1 LNHDA and CDR2 SQIVND (reference sequence). V was pared by 5 bases and J by 4 bases, with 7 bases of the junction left unmatched. This CDR3 reads CASSLLAGVSETQYF. CDR3 nucleotides: TGTGCCAGTAGTTTGCTAGCGGGAGTTTCAGAGACCCAGTACTTC.

V and J are TRBV2 and TRBJ1-1; D is unclear. V dropped 4 bases and J dropped 1 base, with 13 bases sitting between them. The CDR3 has 15 amino acids. Germline values: CDR1 SNHLY, CDR2 FYNNEI. CDR3 in DNA: TGTGCCAGCAGTGCGGGATGGCAGACGAACACTGAAGCTTTCTTT. This sequence encodes CASSAGWQTNTEAFF.

The chain joins TRBV15 to TRBJ1-1; tentatively, D is TRBD1 (5 bases). Looked up from germline, CDR1 is LNHNV and CDR2 is YYDKDF (reference sequence). There are 14 residues in the CDR3. Trimming cost V 5 bases and J 1 base, with 11 bases left between them. In DNA form, the CDR3 reads TGTGCCACCAGCTCCCATACAGGGAACACTGAAGCTTTCTTT. Amino acid sequence: CATSSHTGNTEAFF.

The rearrangement links TRBV3-1 (or the pseudogene TRBV3-2) to TRBJ2-3; D is perhaps TRBD2 (5 bases). CDR3 size: 14 residues. Germline V lookup: CDR1 LGHDT, CDR2 YNNKEL (reference sequence). The V end was cut by 4 bases, the J end by 4 bases, with 12 bases between. The CDR3 coding sequence is TGTGCCAGCAGCCCAAGTAGCGACGCAGATACGCAGTATTTT. Protein sequence: CASSPSSDADTQYF.

V is TRBV19 and J is TRBJ1-5, with unresolved D. The CDR3 sequence is 14 residues long. Germline V CDR1 and CDR2: LNHDA, SQIVND (reference sequence). Between the trimmed V and J ends, which lost 6 bases and 0 bases, there was a span of 9 bases. Here the CDR3 reads CASRNGISNQPQHF. CDR3 nucleotides: TGTGCCAGTAGGAACGGGATTAGCAATCAGCCCCAGCATTTT.

In its sample, this clone was seen once. This chain joins TRBV5-4 and TRBJ1-1; TRBD1 matches at 9 bases. CDR1 is SGHNT, CDR2 YYREEE, per germline (reference sequence). The length of the CDR3 is 16 residues. Unmatched junction bases numbered 12, after V lost 2 bases and J lost 7 bases. CDR3 sequence reads: CASSLMAGTGQGEAFF. Written as DNA, the CDR3 is TGTGCCAGCAGCTTAATGGCGGGGACAGGGCAAGGTGAAGCTTTCTTT.

The chain employs TRBV7-9 and TRBJ1-5; D may be TRBD1 (5 bases). This CDR3 region has 14 residues. V lost 8 bases and J lost 2, with 13 bases in between. Germline values: CDR1 SEHNR, CDR2 FQNEAQ (reference sequence). The CDR3 reads CASSLGGGNQPQHF. CDR3 DNA: TGTGCCAGCTCCTTGGGGGGGGGCAATCAGCCCCAGCATTTT.

V and J are TRBV19 and TRBJ2-1, with TRBD2 matching 8 bases. Unmatched junction bases numbered 15, after V lost 5 bases and J lost 0 bases. The CDR3 length is 19 residues. Germline CDR1 is LNHDA and CDR2 is SQIVND (reference sequence). CDR3 protein: CASSALALAGKSSYNEQFF. Here the CDR3 DNA reads TGTGCCAGTAGTGCCCTCGCTCTAGCGGGTAAGAGCTCCTACAATGAGCAGTTCTTC.

This chain connects TRBV7-8 to TRBJ2-1, with 7 nucleotides matching TRBD2. From germline, CDR1 is SGHVS and CDR2 FQNEAQ. J lost 4 bases, V lost 1 base, and 4 bases had no gene match. The CDR3 is made up of 15 amino acids. This chain's CDR3 is CASSLEVGLYNEQFF. CDR3 nucleotide sequence: TGTGCCAGCAGCTTAGAGGTGGGACTATACAATGAGCAGTTCTTC.

This clone has only one observation. The J gene is TRBJ2-2, the V gene TRBV18; D perhaps matches TRBD1 (5 bases). Trimming left V 4 bases short and J 4 bases short, with 10 bases between. Germline V gene data show CDR1 as KGHSH and CDR2 as LQKENI. The CDR3 totals 14 residues. In DNA, the CDR3 is TGTGCCAGCTCACAGGGGCCGGGCACCGGGGAGCTGTTTTTT. Residues: CASSQGPGTGELFF.

This chain uses TRBV4-1 with TRBJ1-5; 7 nucleotides agree with TRBD1. With 3 bases clipped from V and 4 bases from J, the junction kept 9 bases outside the gene matches. The germline CDR1 and CDR2 sequences are MGHRA and YSYEKL. The CDR3 consists of 16 residues. CDR3 sequence: CASSQPDAGGNQPQHF. For the CDR3, the DNA is TGCGCCAGCAGCCAGCCCGATGCAGGGGGAAATCAGCCCCAGCATTTT.

The chain combines TRBV19 with TRBJ2-1; TRBD2 matches at 7 bases. The CDR3 is made up of 14 amino acids. CDR1 LNHDA and CDR2 SQIVND come from the germline V gene (reference sequence). Losses at the gene ends were 3 bases for V and 7 bases for J; bases not matched to a gene: 6. This CDR3 reads CASSMREQGNEQFF. The CDR3 bases are TGTGCCAGTAGTATGCGGGAGCAAGGAAATGAGCAGTTCTTC.

The CDR3 loop reads CASSIERANEQFF. In nucleotides, the CDR3 is TGTGCCAGTAGTATAGAGCGGGCTAATGAGCAGTTCTTC. The chain employs TRBV19 and TRBJ2-1, with D possibly TRBD2 on 5 matching bases. This CDR3 region has 13 residues. V was shortened by 0 bases and J by 7 bases, with 7 bases between the two germline ends. Per the germline V gene, CDR1 is LNHDA and CDR2 is SQIVND (reference sequence). Drawing the rest from reference TRBV19 and TRBJ2-1, the complete variable domain is DGGITQSPKYLFRKEGQNVTLSCEQNLNHDAMYWYRQDPGQGLRLIYYSQIVNDFQKGDIAEGYSVSREKKESFPLTVTSAQKNPTAFYLCASSIERANEQFFGPGTRLTVL.

J is TRBJ1-6 and V is TRBV27; D not resolved. Trimming removed 3 bases from V and 7 bases from J, with 4 bases in between. CDR3 size: 12 residues. The germline CDR1 and CDR2 sequences are MNHEY and SMNVEV (reference sequence). CDR3: CASSFGNSPLHF. The CDR3 nucleotides are TGTGCCAGCAGTTTCGGGAATTCACCCCTCCACTTT.

This clone was detected a few times. V gene TRBV28 combines with J gene TRBJ2-7, with 8 bases that match TRBD2. Looked up from germline, CDR1 is MDHEN and CDR2 is SYDVKM. Trimming took 3 bases from V and 3 from J; bases not matched to a gene: 4. This CDR3 has 14 residues. The CDR3 loop reads CASSFGSGSYEQYF. The CDR3 bases are TGTGCCAGCAGTTTCGGCAGCGGGAGCTACGAGCAGTACTTC.

V usage is TRBV7-3 and J usage is TRBJ2-3; 8 bases fit TRBD1. Germline V gene data show CDR1 as SGHTA and CDR2 as FQGTGA. The CDR3 sequence is 17 residues long. V dropped 1 base and J dropped 6; count of bases not matched to a gene: 12. CDR3 loop: CASSLSRLPTGGDTQYF. The CDR3 nucleotides read TGTGCCAGCAGCTTAAGTCGGCTACCCACAGGGGGGGATACGCAGTATTTT.

This clone was detected only once. The rearrangement links TRBV9 to TRBJ2-1, with TRBD2 matching 9 bases. With 4 bases clipped from V and 5 bases from J, the junction kept 10 bases outside the gene matches. The V gene's germline CDR1 is SGDLS and CDR2 YYNGEE. The CDR3 contains 16 residues. As DNA, the CDR3 is TGTGCCAGCAGCCCTATTAGCGGGAGCGGCCACAATGAGCAGTTCTTC. As protein: CASSPISGSGHNEQFF.